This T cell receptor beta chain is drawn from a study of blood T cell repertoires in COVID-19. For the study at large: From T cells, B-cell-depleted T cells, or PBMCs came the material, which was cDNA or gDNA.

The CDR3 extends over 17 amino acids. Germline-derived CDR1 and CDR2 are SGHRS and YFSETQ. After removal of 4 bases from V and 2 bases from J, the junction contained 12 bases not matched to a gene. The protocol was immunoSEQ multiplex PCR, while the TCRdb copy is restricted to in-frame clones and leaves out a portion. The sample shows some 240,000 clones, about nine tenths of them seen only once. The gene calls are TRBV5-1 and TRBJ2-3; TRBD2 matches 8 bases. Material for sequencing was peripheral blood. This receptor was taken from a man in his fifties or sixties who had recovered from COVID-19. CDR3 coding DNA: TGCGCCAGCAGCCCGAGGTTGGTAGCGGGATTCACAGATACGCAGTATTTT. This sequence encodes CASSPRLVAGFTDTQYF. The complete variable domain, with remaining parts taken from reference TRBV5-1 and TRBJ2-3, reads KAGVTQTPRYLIKTRGQQVTLSCSPISGHRSVSWYQQTPGQGLQFLFEYFSETQRNKGNFPGRFSGRQFSNSRSEMNVSTLELGDSALYLCASSPRLVAGFTDTQYFGPGTRLTVL.